This TCR beta chain was sequenced for a study of blood T cell repertoires in COVID-19. Study-level background: Both acute and convalescent COVID-19 samples were obtained from the United States, Italy and Spain. The cDNA or gDNA used as material had been derived from T cells, B-cell-depleted T cells, or PBMCs.

Germline assignment: CDR1 LGHNA and CDR2 YNFKEQ. V lost 1 base to trimming and J lost 6 bases, with 3 bases between them. The CDR3 is made up of 12 amino acids. Authors' data handling: The assay estimated nucleated cells by amplifying reference gene primers. Here immunoSEQ multiplex PCR was the method, and the copy in TCRdb shows in-frame clones only, minus some. D and trimming come from the DNA, and the V and J calls and clone size come from that table. The sample shows about 82,000 clones, 75% to 90% of them seen only once. The sample consisted of peripheral blood. The TCR comes from a woman in her 40s with active or convalescent COVID-19. The chain couples TRBV4-2 to TRBJ1-4; no reliable D call. The CDR3 nucleotides are TGTGCCAGCAGCCAAGGCGATGAAAAACTGTTTTTT. It specifies CASSQGDEKLFF.